Shown below are 6 T cell receptor beta chains from a single sample sequenced in a study of long-term antiretroviral therapy in people with HIV (dated by TCRdb to 2021 to 2024). The immunoSEQ hsTCRB v3.0 assay was used at survey level resolution to sequence the TRB variable region. TCRdb provides this immuneACCESS table in a form limited to in-frame rearrangements. Some clones are lacking; in checked studies, under half of them reflect an unresolved V gene, and why the rest are absent is not known. This sample gives some 33,000 clones in total; approximately 96% of them show up just once. The top ten constitute 2.4% of the sample. The sample consisted of unsorted PBMCs, taken roughly 6.4 years after starting antiretroviral therapy. These receptors were obtained from a man between 25 and 39 years old with HIV.

The genes are TRBV7-2 and TRBJ1-5; D is unclear. V lost 2 bases and J lost 7, with 12 bases in between. This CDR3 region has 14 residues. Germline V CDR1 and CDR2: SGHTA, FQGNSA. CDR3 sequence reads: CASSLISGIQPQHF. The DNA for the CDR3 is TGTGCCAGCAGCTTAATTTCGGGGATCCAGCCCCAGCATTTT.

This chain uses TRBV30 with TRBJ2-1, with TRBD2 identical over 11 bases. This CDR3 is built from 14 residues. CDR1 and CDR2 (germline): GTSNPN, SVGIG (reference sequence). The V segment lost 1 base and the J segment 7 bases; nucleotides outside the gene matches: 3. The CDR3 spells CAWSGTSGLNEQFF. CDR3 sequence (DNA): TGTGCCTGGAGTGGGACTAGCGGGCTTAATGAGCAGTTCTTC.

The J gene is TRBJ1-2, the V gene TRBV5-1; perhaps TRBD1 as D (5 bases). V lost 0 bases and J lost 4, with 13 bases in between. Germline V lookup: CDR1 SGHRS, CDR2 YFSETQ. The CDR3 has 15 amino acids. The CDR3 region has the DNA TGCGCCAGCAGCTTGGATTGGGGGGTCTCCTATGGCTACACCTTC. It yields the protein CASSLDWGVSYGYTF.

V usage is TRBV9 and J usage is TRBJ2-7; D tentatively reads TRBD1 or TRBD2 (5 bases each). Germline V CDR1 and CDR2: SGDLS, YYNGEE. V lost 3 bases, J lost 0 bases, and 16 bases lay in between. This CDR3 contains 16 residues. CDR3 protein: CASSAQGSTSSYEQYF. The CDR3 coding sequence is TGTGCCAGCAGCGCCCAGGGCTCTACTAGCTCCTACGAGCAGTACTTC.

This sequence joins TRBV7-2 and TRBJ2-7; 11 nucleotides align to TRBD2. Germline V gene lookup returns CDR1 SGHTA and CDR2 FQGNSA. V lost 2 bases to trimming and J lost 4 bases; unmatched junction nucleotides: 4. This CDR3 spans 15 amino acids. The CDR3 sequence is CASSLTSGSEYEQYF. CDR3 bases: TGTGCCAGCAGCTTAACTAGCGGGAGTGAATACGAGCAGTACTTC.

CDR3 region: CASSQPGLAVDTQYF. CDR3 sequence (DNA): TGCGCCAGCAGCCAACCGGGACTAGCGGTAGATACGCAGTATTTT. The chain joins TRBV4-1 to TRBJ2-3; 11 nucleotides align to TRBD2. V was pared by 2 bases and J by 5 bases, with 3 bases of the junction left unmatched. Germline V lookup: CDR1 MGHRA, CDR2 YSYEKL. The CDR3 is 15 residues long.